These 14 T cell receptor beta chains originate from one sample sequenced in a study of long-term antiretroviral therapy in people with HIV. Sequencing relied on immunoSEQ assay v3.0, run at survey level. Data came from immunoSEQ multiplex PCR; TCRdb stores just in-frame clones and leaves some out. The sample shows 20,000 to 30,000 clones, 86% of them seen only once. This specimen consisted of unsorted PBMCs, obtained 1.9 years after starting antiretroviral therapy. These receptors were taken from a woman under 40 with HIV.

The chain couples TRBV21-1 to TRBJ1-3. TRBV21-1 is given as a pseudogene. The CDR3 is made up of 14 amino acids. The CDR3 protein is CARRRRASGNTIYF. The CDR3 DNA reads TGTGCCAGACGGAGGAGGGCCTCTGGAAACACCATATATTTT.

This clone came up a few times. The gene calls are TRBV19 and TRBJ1-2, with a tentative D call TRBD1 (6 bases). Germline values: CDR1 LNHDA, CDR2 SQIVND (reference sequence). The CDR3 length is 15 residues. V lost 5 bases, J lost 2 bases, and 15 bases lay in between. CDR3 sequence: CASSPSGHQNYGYTF. In nucleotides, the CDR3 is TGTGCCAGTAGTCCCTCGGGACATCAAAACTATGGCTACACCTTC.

The chain recombines TRBV5-1 with TRBJ2-3, with D possibly TRBD2 on 6 matching bases. Per the germline V gene, CDR1 is SGHRS and CDR2 is YFSETQ. The CDR3 covers 16 residues. V was cut by 0 bases and J by 0 bases, with 11 bases left in between. The CDR3 here is CASSLAPSASTDTQYF. CDR3 DNA sequence: TGCGCCAGCAGCTTGGCCCCTAGCGCTAGCACAGATACGCAGTATTTT.

The chain carries TRBV5-1 and TRBJ1-1, with TRBD1 matching over 12 bases. V lost 4 bases to trimming and J lost 3 bases; unmatched junction nucleotides: 7. The CDR3 runs to 16 residues. Germline V lookup: CDR1 SGHRS, CDR2 YFSETQ. Here the CDR3 reads CASSPGTGGGYTEAFF. In nucleotides, the CDR3 is TGCGCCAGCAGCCCGGGGACAGGGGGCGGGTACACTGAAGCTTTCTTT.

Only one count was recorded for this clone. The V call is TRBV2, the J call TRBJ2-7; no clear D. Germline assignment: CDR1 SNHLY and CDR2 FYNNEI. Trimming removed 8 bases from V and 0 bases from J, with 14 bases in between. The CDR3 covers 14 residues. The CDR3 DNA is TGTGCCAGCGGATGGGGTTCCAGCTCCTACGAGCAGTACGTC. Amino acid sequence: CASGWGSSSYEQYV.

The chain combines TRBV10-3 with TRBJ2-2, with TRBD1 identical over 7 bases. The J segment lost 2 bases and the V segment lost 3 bases, leaving 3 bases of the junction unmatched. Germline lookup yields CDR1 ENHRY and CDR2 SYGVKD. This CDR3 is built from 15 residues. The CDR3 here is CAISELGGNTGELFF. CDR3 coding DNA: TGTGCCATCAGTGAATTAGGGGGCAACACCGGGGAGCTGTTTTTT.

This chain joins TRBV30 and TRBJ2-6; unclear D gene. This CDR3 comprises 14 residues. V dropped 0 bases and J dropped 0 bases, with 3 bases sitting between them. Looked up from germline, CDR1 is GTSNPN and CDR2 is SVGIG (reference sequence). CDR3 bases: TGTGCCTGGAGTGTCGTCTCTGGGGCCAACGTCCTGACTTTC. Translating it yields CAWSVVSGANVLTF.

The chain has TRBV9 and TRBJ1-3, with 7 bases identical to TRBD1. This CDR3 contains 16 residues. The germline V gene has CDR1 SGDLS and CDR2 YYNGEE. Trimming cost V 3 bases and J 3 bases; bases outside gene matches: 9. CDR3 DNA: TGTGCCAGCAGCGCGGACAGGATTGGAATTGGAAACACCATATATTTT. Protein product: CASSADRIGIGNTIYF.

This clone is a singleton in its sample. The chain combines TRBV27 with TRBJ1-1; 11 bases match TRBD1. CDR3 size: 15 residues. J gave up 5 bases and V 0 bases, and 2 bases lay outside the gene matches. Germline V lookup: CDR1 MNHEY, CDR2 SMNVEV (reference sequence). The CDR3 bases are TGTGCCAGCAGTTTATCAGGGACAGGGGGTACTGAAGCTTTCTTT. Amino acids: CASSLSGTGGTEAFF.

The rearrangement joins TRBV7-9 to TRBJ1-1; D not certain. Trimming took off 3 bases at V and 7 bases at J, with 6 bases between the two ends. The germline CDR1 and CDR2 sequences are SEHNR and FQNEAQ (reference sequence). The CDR3 consists of 11 residues. CDR3 sequence (DNA): TGTGCCAGCAGCTTGGACGGTGAAGCTTTCTTT. Translation: CASSLDGEAFF.

The gene calls are TRBV9 and TRBJ2-3, with D uncertain. CDR3 length: 15 residues. Germline V gene data show CDR1 as SGDLS and CDR2 as YYNGEE. Trimming pared 0 bases from V and 6 bases from J, leaving 14 bases between. This chain's CDR3 is CASSVVEGSLDTQYF. DNA of the CDR3: TGTGCCAGCAGCGTAGTAGAAGGGTCTTTGGATACGCAGTATTTT.

The chain links TRBV6-1 to TRBJ1-1, with unresolved D. Germline V CDR1 and CDR2: MNHNS, SASEGT. The CDR3 covers 13 residues. V was shortened by 2 bases and J by 7 bases, with 11 bases between the two germline ends. The CDR3 protein is CASSEFETVEAFF. The CDR3 DNA follows: TGTGCCAGCAGTGAATTTGAGACTGTTGAAGCTTTCTTT.

The chain employs TRBV15 and TRBJ2-7; the D gene is possibly TRBD1 (6 bases). Germline V gene sequence: CDR1 LNHNV, CDR2 YYDKDF (reference sequence). CDR3 length: 15 residues. V was pared by 6 bases and J by 1 base, with 16 bases between. Here the CDR3 reads CATSTTPTGSYEQYF. In DNA form, the CDR3 reads TGTGCCACCAGTACAACCCCAACAGGGTCCTACGAGCAGTACTTC.

This rearrangement joins TRBV5-4 to TRBJ2-5; no firm D call. Germline V CDR1 and CDR2: SGHNT, YYREEE (reference sequence). Trimming removed 0 bases from V and 1 base from J, with 7 bases in between. The CDR3 runs to 14 residues. The CDR3 region has the DNA TGTGCCAGCAGCTTGGGGGCCAGCCAAGAGACCCAGTACTTC. It yields the protein CASSLGASQETQYF.